This entry lists 23 T cell receptor beta chains sequenced from one sample in a study of control samples from healthy donors and cancer patients. Clones were read by immunoSEQ multiplex PCR, and TCRdb kept only the in-frame ones, dropping some. Here the sample spans 130,000 or so clones, around 87% being singletons. Sequencing was carried out using blood. The receptor source for this set is a man aged 55 to 70 in good health.

This chain connects TRBV7-2 to TRBJ2-3, with D unclear. CDR1 and CDR2 (germline): SGHTA, FQGNSA. CDR3 length: 15 residues. The germline V and J ends were trimmed by 1 base and 5 bases, with 13 bases remaining between them. Written as DNA, the CDR3 is TGTGCCAGCAGCTTAGATCGTGCGGTGCGAGATACGCAGTATTTT. This codes for CASSLDRAVRDTQYF.

This clone was picked up a small number of times. The chain uses TRBV19 and TRBJ2-4; D is possibly TRBD1 (6 bases). The V end lost 3 bases, the J end lost 0 bases, and 9 bases lay between the germline ends. Germline CDR1 reads LNHDA; CDR2 reads SQIVND (reference sequence). This CDR3 is built from 15 residues. The chain's CDR3 is CASSIQGIAKNIQYF. As DNA, the CDR3 is TGTGCCAGTAGTATTCAGGGGATAGCCAAAAACATTCAGTACTTC.

This clone was recorded once. The chain couples TRBV3-1 (or the pseudogene TRBV3-2) to TRBJ2-1, with a weak D call TRBD2 (5 bases). Trimming took off 1 base at V and 7 bases at J, with 17 bases between the two ends. The CDR3 is made up of 16 amino acids. CDR1 is LGHDT and CDR2 is YNNKEL in the germline V gene (reference sequence). CDR3 in amino acids: CASSQVRAGETNEQFF. The CDR3 DNA reads TGTGCCAGCAGCCAAGTGAGGGCCGGGGAGACGAATGAGCAGTTCTTC.

This chain links TRBV24-1 with TRBJ2-1, with D uncertain. The ends were cut back, 2 bases at V and 9 bases at J, with 10 bases in the middle. The V gene's germline CDR1 is KGHDR and CDR2 SFDVKD. The CDR3 sequence is 13 residues long. CDR3 amino acids: CATSDSNNPEQFF. Here the CDR3 DNA reads TGTGCCACCAGTGATTCGAACAATCCTGAGCAGTTCTTC.

The rearrangement links TRBV6-2 or TRBV6-3 to TRBJ2-7; D remains ambiguous. Germline V CDR1 and CDR2: MNHEY, SVGEGT. This CDR3 region has 12 residues. The germline V and J ends were trimmed by 1 base and 5 bases, with 6 bases remaining between them. The CDR3 nucleotides are TGTGCCAGCAGTTACTTGGGCCACGAGCAGTACTTC. This codes for CASSYLGHEQYF.

This clone has a single count. The chain links TRBV4-1 to TRBJ2-2; 8 nucleotides agree with TRBD1. V lost 1 base and J lost 3; bases outside the gene matches: 1. Germline CDR1 and CDR2: MGHRA and YSYEKL. The CDR3 is 15 amino acids. The CDR3 loop reads CASSQADRDTGELFF. The CDR3 DNA reads as TGCGCCAGCAGCCAAGCGGACAGGGACACCGGGGAGCTGTTTTTT.

The genes are TRBV11-3 and TRBJ2-3, with 8 bases matching TRBD2. With 5 bases clipped from V and 6 bases from J, the junction kept 10 bases outside the gene matches. The CDR3 extends over 15 amino acids. CDR1 and CDR2 from the germline V gene are SGHNT and YENEEA. The CDR3 nucleotides read TGTGCCAGCAGCCTCGAGGGCGGGGGGTCGGATACGCAGTATTTT. This translates into CASSLEGGGSDTQYF. Full variable domain (outside the CDR3, taken from reference TRBV11-3 and TRBJ2-3): EAGVVQSPRYKIIEKKQPVAFWCNPISGHNTLYWYLQNLGQGPELLIRYENEEAVDDSQLPKDRFSAERLKGVDSTLKIQPAELGDSAVYLCASSLEGGGSDTQYFGPGTRLTVL.

The chain uses TRBV2 and TRBJ1-2; the match to TRBD1 covers 9 bases. CDR3 size: 13 residues. Trimming cost V 7 bases and J 8 bases; bases outside gene matches: 8. Germline V gene sequence: CDR1 SNHLY, CDR2 FYNNEI. The CDR3 loop is CASTRTGEGGYTF. The CDR3 DNA sequence: TGTGCCAGCACCCGGACAGGGGAGGGAGGCTACACCTTC.

The J gene is TRBJ1-4, the V gene TRBV6-5; D is ambiguous. Germline V CDR1 and CDR2: MNHEY, SVGAGI. The CDR3 spans 15 residues. V was shortened by 5 bases and J by 0 bases, with 10 bases between the two germline ends. The CDR3 reads CASSPQKATNEKLFF. The CDR3 DNA sequence: TGTGCCAGCAGTCCCCAGAAGGCAACTAATGAAAAACTGTTTTTT.

This clone was found a few times. The genes are TRBV6-5 and TRBJ2-7, with 11 nucleotides matching TRBD1. The V segment lost 8 bases and the J segment 9 bases; nucleotides outside the gene matches: 9. The CDR3 sequence is 13 residues long. CDR1 and CDR2 from the germline V gene are MNHEY and SVGAGI. The CDR3 here is CASGGTGGMRQYF. The CDR3 DNA follows: TGTGCCAGCGGCGGGACAGGGGGAATGAGGCAGTACTTC.

V and J are TRBV7-2 and TRBJ2-2; D is perhaps TRBD1 (6 bases). This CDR3 has 17 amino acids. V gave up 6 bases and J gave up 3 bases, with 20 bases separating them. Germline V lookup: CDR1 SGHTA, CDR2 FQGNSA. The DNA for the CDR3 is TGTGCCAGCAGTAAACAGGGCTGGTATTTGGACACCGGGGAGCTGTTTTTT. It codes for CASSKQGWYLDTGELFF.

The V gene is TRBV21-1, the J gene TRBJ2-6. TRBV21-1 is recorded as a pseudogene. This CDR3 region has 20 residues. CDR3 sequence reads: CASSKARPLLPLSGANVLTF. The CDR3 DNA is TGTGCCAGCAGCAAAGCCCGGCCTCTCCTACCCCTCTCTGGGGCCAACGTCCTGACTTTC.

J is TRBJ2-4 and V is TRBV7-2, with TRBD2 as a possible D gene (6 bases). V was cut by 5 bases and J by 3 bases, with 14 bases left in between. The CDR3 contains 15 residues. CDR1 and CDR2 (germline): SGHTA, FQGNSA. The CDR3 DNA is TGTGCCAGCAGCGCCCTGGGCGGGGTCAAAAACATTCAGTACTTC. This encodes CASSALGGVKNIQYF.

V gene TRBV18 combines with J gene TRBJ2-7; maybe TRBD1 (5 bases). Germline V gives CDR1 KGHSH, CDR2 LQKENI. V was pared by 3 bases and J by 6 bases, with 12 bases between. CDR3 length equals 13 residues. CDR3 DNA sequence: TGTGCCAGCTCACCGCCAGGGTTGGGCGAGCAGTACTTC. Translated, it gives CASSPPGLGEQYF.

V is TRBV5-1 and J is TRBJ2-7; D is ambiguous. CDR1 and CDR2 (germline): SGHRS, YFSETQ. Trimming stripped 4 bases from V and 7 bases from J, with 9 bases between. The CDR3 has 11 residues. This CDR3 is CASSDSGEQYF. The CDR3 bases are TGCGCCAGCAGCGATTCAGGAGAGCAGTACTTC.

The chain has TRBV7-9 and TRBJ2-7; D not resolved. CDR3 length: 12 amino acids. From germline, CDR1 is SEHNR and CDR2 FQNEAQ (reference sequence). V lost 4 bases and J lost 5, with 9 bases in between. Written as DNA, the CDR3 is TGTGCCAGCAGCTCCCCATACGACGAGCAGTACTTC. Amino acids: CASSSPYDEQYF.

V usage is TRBV2 and J usage is TRBJ1-2, with D possibly TRBD1 on 5 matching bases. Germline CDR1 and CDR2: SNHLY and FYNNEI. V shed 8 bases and J shed 3 bases, with 7 bases lying between them. The CDR3 length is 11 residues. CDR3 DNA sequence: TGTGCCAGCGGGACCTACTATGGCTACACCTTC. Amino acid sequence: CASGTYYGYTF.

The V and J genes are TRBV9 and TRBJ2-5; TRBD1 might be the D (5 bases). This CDR3 contains 16 residues. Between the trimmed V and J ends, which lost 2 bases and 5 bases, there was a span of 19 bases. The germline CDR1 and CDR2 sequences are SGDLS and YYNGEE. CDR3 sequence reads: CASSVTGGSQWETQYF. DNA for the CDR3: TGTGCCAGCAGCGTCACAGGTGGGTCTCAGTGGGAGACCCAGTACTTC.

The chain combines TRBV20-1 with TRBJ2-7, with a tentative D call TRBD1 (5 bases). This CDR3 has 10 residues. The V and J ends lost 3 bases and 8 bases respectively, with 8 bases between them. Germline V gene data show CDR1 as DFQATT and CDR2 as SNEGSKA (reference sequence). CDR3 in amino acids: CSASRQKQYF. The CDR3 DNA follows: TGCAGTGCTAGTAGACAGAAGCAGTACTTC.

The DNA for the CDR3 is TGTGCCACCAGCAGGGACGTAGCTAACTATGGCTACACCTTC. Translated: CATSRDVANYGYTF. V gene TRBV10-3 combines with J gene TRBJ1-2; TRBD1 is a possible D gene (5 bases). V was pared by 10 bases and J by 0 bases, with 15 bases between. CDR3 length equals 14 residues. Per germline, CDR1 ENHRY and CDR2 SYGVKD.

This chain uses TRBV11-2 with TRBJ2-7; TRBD2 agrees at 10 bases. The CDR3 runs 14 residues. The trim removed 1 base at V and 8 bases at J, leaving 5 bases unmatched. In germline, CDR1 is SGHAT, CDR2 FQNNGV. The CDR3 reads CASSLGTSGTKQYF. The CDR3 region has the DNA TGTGCCAGCAGCTTAGGGACTAGCGGTACGAAGCAGTACTTC.

CDR3 protein: CASSFPIWDNEQFF. CDR3 coding DNA: TGTGCCAGCAGCTTTCCTATCTGGGACAATGAGCAGTTCTTC. The chain is built from TRBV7-2 and TRBJ2-1; D is uncertain. This CDR3 contains 14 residues. The germline CDR1 and CDR2 sequences are SGHTA and FQGNSA. V was pared by 3 bases and J by 5 bases, with 11 bases between.

The chain carries TRBV19 and TRBJ1-5; 7 positions match TRBD1. Germline CDR1 is LNHDA and CDR2 is SQIVND (reference sequence). V gave up 4 bases and J gave up 4 bases; unmatched junction bases: 13. The CDR3 consists of 17 residues. This CDR3 is CASSTYSDRVLNQPQHF. The CDR3 nucleotides read TGTGCCAGTAGTACCTACTCAGACAGGGTCTTGAATCAGCCCCAGCATTTT.